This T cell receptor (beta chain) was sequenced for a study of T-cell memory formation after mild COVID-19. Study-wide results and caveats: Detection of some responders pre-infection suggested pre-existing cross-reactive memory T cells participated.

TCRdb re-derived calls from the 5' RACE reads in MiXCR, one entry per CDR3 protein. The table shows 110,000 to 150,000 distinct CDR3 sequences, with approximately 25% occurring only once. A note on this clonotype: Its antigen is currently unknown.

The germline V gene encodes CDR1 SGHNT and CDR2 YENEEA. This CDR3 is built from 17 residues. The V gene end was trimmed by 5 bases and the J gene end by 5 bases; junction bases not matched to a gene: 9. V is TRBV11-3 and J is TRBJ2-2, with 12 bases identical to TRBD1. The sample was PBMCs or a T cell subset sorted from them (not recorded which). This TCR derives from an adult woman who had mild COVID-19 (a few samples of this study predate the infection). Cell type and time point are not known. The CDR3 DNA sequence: TGTGCCAGCAGCGAAAAACCGGGACAGGGGGCAACCGGGGAGCTGTTTTTT. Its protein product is CASSEKPGQGATGELFF.